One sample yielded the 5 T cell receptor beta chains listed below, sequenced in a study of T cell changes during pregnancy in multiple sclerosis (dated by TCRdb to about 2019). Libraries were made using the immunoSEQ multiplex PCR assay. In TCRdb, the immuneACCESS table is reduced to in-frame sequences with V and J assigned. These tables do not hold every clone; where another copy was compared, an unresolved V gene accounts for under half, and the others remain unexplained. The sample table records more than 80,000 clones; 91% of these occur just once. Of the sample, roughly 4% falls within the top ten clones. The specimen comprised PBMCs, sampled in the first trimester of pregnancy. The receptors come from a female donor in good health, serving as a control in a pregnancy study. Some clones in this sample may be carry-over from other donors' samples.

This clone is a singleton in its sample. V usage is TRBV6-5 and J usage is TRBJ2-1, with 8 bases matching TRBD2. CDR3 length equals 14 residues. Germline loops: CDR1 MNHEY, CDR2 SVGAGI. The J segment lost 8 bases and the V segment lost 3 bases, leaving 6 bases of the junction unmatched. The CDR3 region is CASSYSGRGDEQFF. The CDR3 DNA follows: TGTGCCAGCAGTTATTCCGGGAGGGGGGATGAGCAGTTCTTC.

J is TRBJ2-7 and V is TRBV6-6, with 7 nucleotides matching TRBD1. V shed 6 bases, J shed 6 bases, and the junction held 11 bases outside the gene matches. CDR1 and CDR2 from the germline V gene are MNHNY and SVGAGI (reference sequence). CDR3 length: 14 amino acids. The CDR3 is CASSSGTAPLEQYF. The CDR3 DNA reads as TGTGCCAGCAGCTCCGGGACAGCGCCCCTCGAGCAGTACTTC.

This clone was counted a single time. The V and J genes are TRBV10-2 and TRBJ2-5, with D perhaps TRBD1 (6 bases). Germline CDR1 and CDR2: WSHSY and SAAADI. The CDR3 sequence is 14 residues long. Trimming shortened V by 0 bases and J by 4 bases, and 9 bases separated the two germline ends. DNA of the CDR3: TGCGCCAGCAGTGAGTCGGGGGCCGGAGAGACCCAGTACTTC. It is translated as CASSESGAGETQYF.

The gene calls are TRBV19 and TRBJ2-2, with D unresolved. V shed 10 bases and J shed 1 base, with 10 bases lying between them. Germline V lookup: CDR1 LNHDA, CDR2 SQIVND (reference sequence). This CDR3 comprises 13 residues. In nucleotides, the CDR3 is TGTGCCACCCCCGACTGGAACACCGGGGAGCTGTTTTTT. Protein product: CATPDWNTGELFF.

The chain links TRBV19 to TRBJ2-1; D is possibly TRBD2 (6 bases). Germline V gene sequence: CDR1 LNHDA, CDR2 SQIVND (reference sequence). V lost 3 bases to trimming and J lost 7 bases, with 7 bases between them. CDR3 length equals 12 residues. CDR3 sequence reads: CASSMGGNEQFF. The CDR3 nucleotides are TGTGCCAGTAGTATGGGGGGAAATGAGCAGTTCTTC.